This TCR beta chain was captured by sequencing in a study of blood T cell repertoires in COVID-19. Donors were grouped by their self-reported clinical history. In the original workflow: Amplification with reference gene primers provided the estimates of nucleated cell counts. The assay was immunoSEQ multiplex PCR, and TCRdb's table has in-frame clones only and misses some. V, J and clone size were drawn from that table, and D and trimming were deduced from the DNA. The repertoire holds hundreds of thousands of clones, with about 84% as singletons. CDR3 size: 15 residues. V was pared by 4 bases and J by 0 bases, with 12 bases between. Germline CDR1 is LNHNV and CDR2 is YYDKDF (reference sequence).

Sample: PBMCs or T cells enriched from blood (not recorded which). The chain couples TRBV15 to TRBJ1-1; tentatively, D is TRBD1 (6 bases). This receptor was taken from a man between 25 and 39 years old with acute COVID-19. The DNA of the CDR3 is TGTGCCACCAGCACAAGGACAGACATGAACACTGAAGCTTTCTTT. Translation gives CATSTRTDMNTEAFF.